This TCR beta chain originates from a study of T-cell memory formation after mild COVID-19. This clonotype was detected only a few times. Its cognate antigen is unknown. Broader study findings: Those CD4+ clones that contracted were mainly in CM and EM (CD8+ ones in EMRA). Whereas later expanders leaned CD4+, clones contracting day 15 to 85 showed a balanced CD4/CD8 makeup.

CDR3 length: 16 residues. Between the trimmed V and J ends, which lost 0 bases and 5 bases, there was a span of 15 bases. The V gene's germline CDR1 is SGHNT and CDR2 YYREEE (reference sequence). TCRdb re-derived calls from the 5' RACE reads in MiXCR, one entry per CDR3 protein. Of 100,000 to 120,000 distinct CDR3 sequences listed, 15% to 20% are singletons. The sample comprised PBMCs or a T cell subset sorted from them (not recorded which). J is TRBJ2-1 and V is TRBV5-4; D not certain. This receptor was identified in a man between 18 and 29 years old who had mild COVID-19 (a few samples of this study predate the infection). Cell type and time point are not known. The CDR3 nucleotides are TGTGCCAGCAGCTTGGGGGGATTTCGCGGAGACAATGAGCAGTTCTTC. It encodes CASSLGGFRGDNEQFF.